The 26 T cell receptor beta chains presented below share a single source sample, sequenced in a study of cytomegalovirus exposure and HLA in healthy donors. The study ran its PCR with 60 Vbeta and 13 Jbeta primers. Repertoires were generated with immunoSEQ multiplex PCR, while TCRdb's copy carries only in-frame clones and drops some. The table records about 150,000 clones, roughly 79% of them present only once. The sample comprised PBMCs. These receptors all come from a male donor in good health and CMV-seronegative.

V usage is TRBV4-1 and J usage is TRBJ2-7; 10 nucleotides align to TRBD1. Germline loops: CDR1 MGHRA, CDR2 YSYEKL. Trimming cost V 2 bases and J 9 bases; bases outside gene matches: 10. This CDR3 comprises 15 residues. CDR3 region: CASSQSGTGALWQYF. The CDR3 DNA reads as TGCGCCAGCAGCCAATCGGGGACAGGGGCTTTATGGCAGTACTTC.

CDR3 DNA sequence: TGTGCCAGCAGCCGCGGGGAGAGTCGTTCACCCCTCCACTTT. Its protein product is CASSRGESRSPLHF. The chain is built from TRBV28 and TRBJ1-6; D is unresolved. Germline CDR1 and CDR2: MDHEN and SYDVKM. The V end was cut by 6 bases, the J end by 9 bases, with 15 bases between. The CDR3 length is 14 residues.

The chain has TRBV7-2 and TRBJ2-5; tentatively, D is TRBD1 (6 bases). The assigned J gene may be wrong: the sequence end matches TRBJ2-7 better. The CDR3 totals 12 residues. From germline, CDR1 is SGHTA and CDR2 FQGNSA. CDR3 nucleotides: TGTGCCAGCAGCTTAGAGGGGGTCGAGCAGTACTTC. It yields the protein CASSLEGVEQYF.

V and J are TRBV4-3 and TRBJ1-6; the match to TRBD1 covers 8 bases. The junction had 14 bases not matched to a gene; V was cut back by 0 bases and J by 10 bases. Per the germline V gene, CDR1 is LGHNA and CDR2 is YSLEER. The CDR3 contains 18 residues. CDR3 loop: CASSQDSGQGGMRSPLHF. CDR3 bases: TGCGCCAGCAGCCAAGATTCTGGACAGGGCGGTATGCGATCACCCCTCCACTTT.

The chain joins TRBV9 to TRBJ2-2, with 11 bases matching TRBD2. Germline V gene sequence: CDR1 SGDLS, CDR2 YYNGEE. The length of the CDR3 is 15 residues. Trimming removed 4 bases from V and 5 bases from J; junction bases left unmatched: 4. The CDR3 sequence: CASSPASGGTGELFF. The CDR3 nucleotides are TGTGCCAGCAGCCCCGCTAGCGGGGGGACCGGGGAGCTGTTTTTT.

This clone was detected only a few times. The CDR3 spells CAWRAAAGAGNTEAFF. CDR3 in DNA: TGTGCCTGGAGGGCGGCGGCAGGGGCCGGGAACACTGAAGCTTTCTTT. The chain joins TRBV30 to TRBJ1-1; possibly TRBD1 for D (6 bases). V was cut by 3 bases and J by 1 base, with 18 bases left in between. This CDR3 is 16 amino acids long. Germline assignment: CDR1 GTSNPN and CDR2 SVGIG (reference sequence). Supplemented by reference TRBV30 and TRBJ1-1, the full variable domain reads SQTIHQWPATLVQPVGSPLSLECTVEGTSNPNLYWYRQAAGRGLQLLFYSVGIGQISSEVPQNLSASRPQDRQFILSSKKLLLSDSGFYLCAWRAAAGAGNTEAFFGQGTRLTVV.

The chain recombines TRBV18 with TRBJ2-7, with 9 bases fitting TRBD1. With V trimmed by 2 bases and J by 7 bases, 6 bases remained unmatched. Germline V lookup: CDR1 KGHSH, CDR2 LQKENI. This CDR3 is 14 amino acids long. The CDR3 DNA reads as TGTGCCAGCTCACCAAAGGGACAGGGCTGGGAGCAGTACTTC. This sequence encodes CASSPKGQGWEQYF.

The CDR3 loop reads CASSLDQGSTEAFF. The CDR3 bases are TGTGCCAGCAGCTTGGATCAGGGGAGCACTGAAGCTTTCTTT. J is TRBJ1-1 and V is TRBV5-4; the D gene is possibly TRBD1 (6 bases). The CDR3 length is 14 residues. V dropped 0 bases and J dropped 4 bases, with 10 bases sitting between them. Germline-derived CDR1 and CDR2 are SGHNT and YYREEE (reference sequence).

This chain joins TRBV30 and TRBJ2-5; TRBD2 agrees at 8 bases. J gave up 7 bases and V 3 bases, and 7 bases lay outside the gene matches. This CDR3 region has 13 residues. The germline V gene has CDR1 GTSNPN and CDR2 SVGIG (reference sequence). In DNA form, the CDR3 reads TGTGCCTGGAGCCCCGGGACTAGTGGGACCCAGTACTTC. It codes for CAWSPGTSGTQYF.

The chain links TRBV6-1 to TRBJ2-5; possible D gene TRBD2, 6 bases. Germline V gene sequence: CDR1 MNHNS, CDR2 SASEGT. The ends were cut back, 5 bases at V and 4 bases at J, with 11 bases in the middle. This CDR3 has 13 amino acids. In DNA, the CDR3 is TGTGCCAGCAGTTGGGCTAGCGCAGAGACCCAGTACTTC. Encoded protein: CASSWASAETQYF.

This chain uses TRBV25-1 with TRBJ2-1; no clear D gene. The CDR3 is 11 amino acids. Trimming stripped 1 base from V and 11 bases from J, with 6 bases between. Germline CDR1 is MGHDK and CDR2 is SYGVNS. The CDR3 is CASSESSQQFF. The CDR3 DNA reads TGTGCCAGCAGTGAATCTTCTCAGCAGTTCTTC. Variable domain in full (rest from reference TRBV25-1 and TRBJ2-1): EADIYQTPRYLVIGTGKKITLECSQTMGHDKMYWYQQDPGMELHLIHYSYGVNSTEKGDLSSESTVSRIRTEHFPLTLESARPSHTSQYLCASSESSQQFFGPGTRLTVL.

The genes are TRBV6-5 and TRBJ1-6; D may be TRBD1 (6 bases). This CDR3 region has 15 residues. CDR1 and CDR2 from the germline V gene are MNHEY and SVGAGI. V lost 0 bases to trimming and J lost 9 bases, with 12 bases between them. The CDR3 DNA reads TGTGCCAGCAGTTACTCGGGGGACATACGTTCACCCCTCCACTTT. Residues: CASSYSGDIRSPLHF.

CDR3 sequence: CASSPDSYGYTF. As DNA, the CDR3 is TGTGCCAGCTCACCCGACAGCTATGGCTACACCTTC. The chain has TRBV18 and TRBJ1-2, with D possibly matching TRBD1 (5 bases). The CDR3 spans 12 residues. Germline CDR1 is KGHSH and CDR2 is LQKENI. The V gene lost 3 bases and the J gene lost 4 bases, with 6 bases spanning the gap.

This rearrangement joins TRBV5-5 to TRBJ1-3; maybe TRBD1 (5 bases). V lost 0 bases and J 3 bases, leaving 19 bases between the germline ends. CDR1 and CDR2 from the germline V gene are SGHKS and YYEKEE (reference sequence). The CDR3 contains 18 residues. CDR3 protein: CASSLGPIGGGVGNTIYF. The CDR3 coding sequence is TGTGCCAGCAGCTTGGGGCCAATAGGCGGAGGGGTTGGAAACACCATATATTTT.

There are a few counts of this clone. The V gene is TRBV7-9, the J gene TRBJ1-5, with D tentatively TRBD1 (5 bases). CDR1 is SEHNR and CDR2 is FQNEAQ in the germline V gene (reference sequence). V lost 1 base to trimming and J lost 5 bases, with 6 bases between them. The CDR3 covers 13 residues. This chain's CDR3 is CASSLGGDQPQHF. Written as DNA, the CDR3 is TGTGCCAGCAGCTTAGGGGGGGATCAGCCCCAGCATTTT.

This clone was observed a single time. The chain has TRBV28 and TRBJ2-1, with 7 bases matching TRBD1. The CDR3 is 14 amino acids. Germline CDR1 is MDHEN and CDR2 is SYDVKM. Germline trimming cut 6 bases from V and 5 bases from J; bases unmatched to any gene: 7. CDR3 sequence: CASRPRTGDNEQFF. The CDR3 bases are TGTGCCAGCAGACCTCGGACAGGAGACAATGAGCAGTTCTTC.

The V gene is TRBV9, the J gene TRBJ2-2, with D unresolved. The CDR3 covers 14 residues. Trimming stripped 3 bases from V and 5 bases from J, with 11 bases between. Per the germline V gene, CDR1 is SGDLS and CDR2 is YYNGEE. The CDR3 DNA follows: TGTGCCAGCAGCGCAAAAGGAGTTACCGGGGAGCTGTTTTTT. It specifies CASSAKGVTGELFF.

DNA of the CDR3: TGTGCCAGTAGTATAGGCCCCAGGGGGCCTCAGCCCCAGCATTTT. Translating it yields CASSIGPRGPQPQHF. The V call is TRBV19, the J call TRBJ1-5, with 8 bases identical to TRBD1. J lost 6 bases, V lost 1 base, and 5 bases had no gene match. This CDR3 spans 15 amino acids. Germline CDR1 is LNHDA and CDR2 is SQIVND (reference sequence).

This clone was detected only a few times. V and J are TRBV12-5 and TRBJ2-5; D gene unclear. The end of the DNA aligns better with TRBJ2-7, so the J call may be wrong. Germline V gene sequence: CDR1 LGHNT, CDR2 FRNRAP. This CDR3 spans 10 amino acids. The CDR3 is CASGIREQYF. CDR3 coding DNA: TGTGCTAGTGGGATCCGCGAGCAGTACTTC.

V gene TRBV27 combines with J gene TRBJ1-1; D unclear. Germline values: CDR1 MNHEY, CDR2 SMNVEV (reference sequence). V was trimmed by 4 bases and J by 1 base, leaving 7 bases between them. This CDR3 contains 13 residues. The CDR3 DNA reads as TGTGCCAGCAGTTCGCGGGAGAACACTGAAGCTTTCTTT. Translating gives CASSSRENTEAFF.

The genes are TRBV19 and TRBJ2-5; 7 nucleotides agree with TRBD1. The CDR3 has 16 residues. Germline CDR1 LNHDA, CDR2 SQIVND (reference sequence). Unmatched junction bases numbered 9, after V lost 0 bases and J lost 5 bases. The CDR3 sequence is CASSIDPGGLFETQYF. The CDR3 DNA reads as TGTGCCAGTAGTATAGATCCAGGGGGATTATTTGAGACCCAGTACTTC. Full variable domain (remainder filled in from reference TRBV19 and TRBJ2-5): DGGITQSPKYLFRKEGQNVTLSCEQNLNHDAMYWYRQDPGQGLRLIYYSQIVNDFQKGDIAEGYSVSREKKESFPLTVTSAQKNPTAFYLCASSIDPGGLFETQYFGPGTRLLVL.

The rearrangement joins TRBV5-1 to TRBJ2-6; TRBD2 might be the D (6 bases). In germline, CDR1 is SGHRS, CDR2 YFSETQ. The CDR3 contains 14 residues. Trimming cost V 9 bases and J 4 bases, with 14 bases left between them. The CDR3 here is CATTEGTGANVLTF. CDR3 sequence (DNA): TGCGCCACCACGGAGGGGACCGGGGCCAACGTCCTGACTTTC.

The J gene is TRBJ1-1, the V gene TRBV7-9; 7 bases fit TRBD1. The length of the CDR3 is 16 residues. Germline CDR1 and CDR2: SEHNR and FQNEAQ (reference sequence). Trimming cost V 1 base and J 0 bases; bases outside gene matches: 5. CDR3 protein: CASSLGDSDMNTEAFF. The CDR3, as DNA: TGTGCCAGCAGCTTAGGGGACAGTGACATGAACACTGAAGCTTTCTTT.

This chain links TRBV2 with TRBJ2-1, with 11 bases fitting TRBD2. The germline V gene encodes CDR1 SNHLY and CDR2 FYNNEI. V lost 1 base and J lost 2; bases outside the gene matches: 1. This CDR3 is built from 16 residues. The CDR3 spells CASSEEGLAAYNEQFF. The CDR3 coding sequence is TGTGCCAGCAGTGAAGAGGGACTAGCGGCCTACAATGAGCAGTTCTTC.

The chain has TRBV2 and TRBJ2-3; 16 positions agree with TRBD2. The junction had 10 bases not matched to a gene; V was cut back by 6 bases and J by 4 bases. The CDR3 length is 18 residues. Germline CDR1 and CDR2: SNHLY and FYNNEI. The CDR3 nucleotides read TGTGCCAGCAGCGGGGGACTAGCGGGAGGGCAAGGCCCAGATACGCAGTATTTT. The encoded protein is CASSGGLAGGQGPDTQYF.

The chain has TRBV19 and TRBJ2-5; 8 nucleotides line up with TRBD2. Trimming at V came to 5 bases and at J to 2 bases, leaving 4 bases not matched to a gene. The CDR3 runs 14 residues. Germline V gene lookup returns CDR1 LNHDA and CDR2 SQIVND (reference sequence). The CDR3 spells CASSVLADQETQYF. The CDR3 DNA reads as TGTGCCAGTAGTGTACTAGCGGATCAAGAGACCCAGTACTTC.